The sequence of this TCR beta chain was determined in a study of tumor-infiltrating lymphocytes in primary liver carcinoma. General study points: A fraction of only about 8-25% of top clones appeared in all five tumor regions.

The V gene's germline CDR1 is SGHRS and CDR2 YFSETQ. The CDR3 loop spans 15 amino acids. Of note for this clonotype: What it binds is not known. A much larger clone differs by one base, so this may be a read error.

The roughly 20-34 mg bulk tissue piece was not sorted before simultaneous RNA and DNA extraction. Without exception, tumor samples held over 90% viable tumor cells. The authors made TCR beta cDNA from around 500 ng total RNA with a constant-region primer. Three nested multiplex PCR rounds of slightly modified ARM-PCR generated TCR beta libraries. A C-beta reverse primer and TRBV1-TRBV30 forward primers served in each of the first two PCR rounds, at 10 cycles apiece. TCRdb passed the multiplex PCR reads through MiXCR, listing each CDR3 protein once. The sample contains 55,000 to 65,000 distinct CDR3 sequences, around 64% of which appear only once.

This sequence joins TRBV5-1 and TRBJ2-7; the match to TRBD2 covers 9 bases. The clonotype was recovered from a man aged 35-49 years with primary liver carcinoma and hepatitis B virus infection. The sequencing sample was made of liver tumor tissue from sampling region 2. The subset is: tumor region T2, inferior pole. The CDR3 DNA reads as TGCGCCAGCAGCTTGAGCGGGAGGAGCTCCTACGGGCAGTACTTC. Translating gives CASSLSGRSSYGQYF.